This passage covers 31 T cell receptor beta chains from one sample sequenced in a study of T cells expressing NK-cell markers. One entry per CDR3 protein, without DNA, is what TCRdb gives after re-calling the 5' RACE reads. The sample has some 460,000 distinct CDR3 sequences. Sequencing input: blood T cells: a sorted CD56 or NKG2C T cell subset, CD4+ or CD8+ T cells, or bulk PBMC T cells (not recorded which). The receptors come from a woman aged 50 to 60 in good health.

V gene TRBV2 combines with J gene TRBJ2-7. CDR1 SNHLY and CDR2 FYNNEI come from the germline V gene. The CDR3 spans 15 residues. The CDR3 loop reads CASSALFGRAYEQYF.

This chain joins TRBV5-1 and TRBJ2-1; with no DNA, the TCRdb D assignment of TRBD2 cannot be verified. The CDR3 has 14 residues. The V gene's germline CDR1 is SGHRS and CDR2 YFSETQ. This chain's CDR3 is CASSGSGPHNEQFF.

J is TRBJ2-3 and V is TRBV4-2; the TCRdb call, TRBD1, lacks DNA for checking. CDR3 length: 15 amino acids. Germline V lookup: CDR1 LGHNA, CDR2 YNFKEQ. The CDR3 here is CASSLSGTATDTQYF.

This sequence joins TRBV15 and TRBJ2-5; TCRdb selects TRBD2, and the lack of DNA leaves this call unchecked. The V gene's germline CDR1 is LNHNV and CDR2 YYDKDF (reference sequence). The CDR3 runs 18 residues. The CDR3: CATSSYSLTGGPRETQYF.

The chain recombines TRBV29-1 with TRBJ2-5; TCRdb calls TRBD2, which cannot be checked without DNA. The CDR3 spans 13 residues. Germline lookup yields CDR1 SQVTM and CDR2 ANQGSEA. The CDR3 here is CSGGLRGIETQYF.

This chain joins TRBV28 and TRBJ2-5; TCRdb selects TRBD1, and the lack of DNA leaves this call unchecked. There are 13 residues in the CDR3. Germline assignment: CDR1 MDHEN and CDR2 SYDVKM. The CDR3 here is CASGGTVQETQYF. Using reference TRBV28 and TRBJ2-5 for the parts outside the CDR3, the full variable domain is DVKVTQSSRYLVKRTGEKVFLECVQDMDHENMFWYRQDPGLGLRLIYFSYDVKMKEKGDIPEGYSVSREKKERFSLILESASTNQTSMYLCASGGTVQETQYFGPGTRLLVL.

The rearrangement links TRBV5-1 to TRBJ2-1; TCRdb designates TRBD1, a call that cannot be tested without DNA. CDR1 is SGHRS and CDR2 is YFSETQ in the germline V gene. CDR3 length: 16 residues. This chain's CDR3 is CASSLRIAGKGNEQFF.

V gene TRBV24-1 combines with J gene TRBJ2-1; the D gene TCRdb calls, TRBD2, cannot be checked with no DNA. Germline CDR1 is KGHDR and CDR2 is SFDVKD. The CDR3 covers 17 residues. The CDR3 reads CATSDSKTSGRVNEQFF.

V gene TRBV5-1 combines with J gene TRBJ2-6. CDR1 SGHRS and CDR2 YFSETQ come from the germline V gene. This CDR3 has 13 amino acids. CDR3 residues: CASSPSGANVLTF.

V usage is TRBV27 and J usage is TRBJ2-7; TCRdb reports TRBD2, a call that lacks DNA to check it against. The germline V gene encodes CDR1 MNHEY and CDR2 SMNVEV (reference sequence). This CDR3 is 16 amino acids long. The CDR3 is CASSLSLREASYEQYF.

V gene TRBV7-8 combines with J gene TRBJ2-7; TCRdb calls TRBD1, which cannot be checked without DNA. Germline V gene sequence: CDR1 SGHVS, CDR2 FQNEAQ. The CDR3 extends over 14 amino acids. The CDR3 region is CASRSETEAYEQYF.

The V gene is TRBV7-9, the J gene TRBJ1-1. Germline assignment: CDR1 SEHNR and CDR2 FQNEAQ (reference sequence). The CDR3 is 17 residues long. CDR3 sequence reads: CASSLVGAWGVNTEAFF. The full variable domain, completed using reference TRBV7-9 and TRBJ1-1, is DTGVSQNPRHKITKRGQNVTFRCDPISEHNRLYWYRQTLGQGPEFLTYFQNEAQLEKSRLLSDRFSAERPKGSFSTLEIQRTEQGDSAMYLCASSLVGAWGVNTEAFFGQGTRLTVV.

The chain uses TRBV2 and TRBJ2-2; TCRdb designates TRBD1, a call that cannot be tested without DNA. This CDR3 is built from 16 residues. CDR1 is SNHLY and CDR2 is FYNNEI in the germline V gene. CDR3 residues: CASRKEGVKNTGELFF.

The chain links TRBV7-8 to TRBJ2-2; the TCRdb D gene call, TRBD1, has no DNA to confirm it. Germline V lookup: CDR1 SGHVS, CDR2 FQNEAQ. The CDR3 consists of 15 residues. CDR3 sequence reads: CASSLYVGATGELFF.

V gene TRBV10-3 combines with J gene TRBJ1-2; TCRdb names TRBD1, which stays unverified in the absence of DNA. The length of the CDR3 is 12 residues. Germline loops: CDR1 ENHRY, CDR2 SYGVKD. The CDR3 sequence is CAINPGTIGYTF.

This chain links TRBV6-5 with TRBJ2-7. The CDR3 is made up of 13 amino acids. The V gene's germline CDR1 is MNHEY and CDR2 SVGAGI. CDR3 region: CASSFDPITDQYF.

This sequence joins TRBV5-1 and TRBJ1-1; TCRdb's D call of TRBD1 is untestable without DNA. Germline CDR1 SGHRS, CDR2 YFSETQ. This CDR3 contains 15 residues. The chain's CDR3 is CASSLDQGTYTEAFF.

The chain has TRBV6-2 or TRBV6-3 and TRBJ2-6. The V gene's germline CDR1 is MNHEY and CDR2 SVGEGT. The CDR3 sequence is 16 residues long. The CDR3 is CASSYGRLSGANVLTF.

V gene TRBV29-1 combines with J gene TRBJ2-5; the TRBD1 assignment by TCRdb is unverifiable without DNA. Germline values: CDR1 SQVTM, CDR2 ANQGSEA. The CDR3 has 13 amino acids. CDR3 region: CSYRTGARETQYF.

This chain joins TRBV6-6 and TRBJ2-3; TCRdb indicates TRBD1, and absent DNA this call remains unverified. The CDR3 spans 16 residues. Germline CDR1 reads MNHNY; CDR2 reads SVGAGI (reference sequence). CDR3: CASIPYEGQVTDTQYF.

The J gene is TRBJ2-7, the V gene TRBV27; TCRdb designates TRBD1, a call that cannot be tested without DNA. Germline values: CDR1 MNHEY, CDR2 SMNVEV (reference sequence). The CDR3 totals 13 residues. The CDR3 loop reads CASSPHQGGLQYF.

The CDR3 spells CASSLRGTSTANEQFF. J is TRBJ2-1 and V is TRBV12-3 or TRBV12-4; the D call from TCRdb, TRBD2, cannot be confirmed without DNA. The CDR3 runs to 16 residues.

The V call is TRBV20-1, the J call TRBJ1-6. The CDR3 is 14 residues long. Germline assignment: CDR1 DFQATT and CDR2 SNEGSKA (reference sequence). The CDR3 is CSARIPGLNSPLHF.

This chain links TRBV6-6 with TRBJ2-1; TCRdb lists TRBD1, though no DNA is available to test this call. The CDR3 contains 14 residues. Germline CDR1 MNHNY, CDR2 SVGAGI (reference sequence). CDR3 residues: CASRGQGVHHEQFF.

The chain recombines TRBV7-9 with TRBJ1-1. The CDR3 is made up of 13 amino acids. The germline gives CDR1 SEHNR, CDR2 FQNEAQ (reference sequence). CDR3 loop: CASSLARVYEAFF.

The V gene is TRBV4-2, the J gene TRBJ2-3; TCRdb reports TRBD2, a call that lacks DNA to check it against. The germline gives CDR1 LGHNA, CDR2 YNFKEQ. The CDR3 has 16 residues. CDR3 sequence reads: CASSQYLAGESDTQYF.

This rearrangement joins TRBV4-1 to TRBJ2-1; checking the TCRdb D call of TRBD1 is not possible without DNA. This CDR3 comprises 18 residues. The germline V gene has CDR1 MGHRA and CDR2 YSYEKL. CDR3 residues: CASSQETPGVSSYNEQFF.

The J gene is TRBJ2-5, the V gene TRBV3-1; lacking DNA, the TRBD2 call made by TCRdb goes unchecked. There are 16 residues in the CDR3. Germline values: CDR1 LGHDT, CDR2 YNNKEL (reference sequence). The CDR3 is CASSLPVVAGEETQYF.

The chain uses TRBV10-1 and TRBJ2-1; the TRBD1 assignment by TCRdb is unverifiable without DNA. The V gene's germline CDR1 is WNHNN and CDR2 SYGVQD (reference sequence). This CDR3 is built from 15 residues. CDR3 in amino acids: CASSDQGSWGNEQFF.

The chain recombines TRBV20-1 with TRBJ2-7; the D call from TCRdb, TRBD1, cannot be confirmed without DNA. The CDR3 is 13 residues long. Germline values: CDR1 DFQATT, CDR2 SNEGSKA (reference sequence). The CDR3 here is CSATRQGVGEQYF.

This sequence joins TRBV10-3 and TRBJ1-2; there is no DNA to check the TCRdb D call of TRBD1. CDR3 size: 12 residues. Germline loops: CDR1 ENHRY, CDR2 SYGVKD. CDR3 sequence: CAISKDSYGYTF.